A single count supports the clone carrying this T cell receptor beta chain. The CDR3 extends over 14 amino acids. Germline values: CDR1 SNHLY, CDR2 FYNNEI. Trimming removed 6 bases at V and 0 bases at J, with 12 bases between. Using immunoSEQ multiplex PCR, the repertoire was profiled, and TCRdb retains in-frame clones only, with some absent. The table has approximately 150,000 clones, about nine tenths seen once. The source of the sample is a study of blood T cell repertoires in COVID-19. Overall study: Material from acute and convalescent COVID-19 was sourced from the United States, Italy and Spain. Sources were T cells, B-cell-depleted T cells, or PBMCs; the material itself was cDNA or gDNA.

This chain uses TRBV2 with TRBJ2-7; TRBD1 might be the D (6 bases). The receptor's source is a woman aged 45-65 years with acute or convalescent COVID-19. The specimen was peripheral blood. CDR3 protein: CASSFTGSSYEQYF. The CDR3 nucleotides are TGTGCCAGCAGCTTTACAGGGAGCTCCTACGAGCAGTACTTC.